The rows below give T cell receptor beta chains drawn from one sample of a study of Ad26.COV2.S vaccination and SARS-CoV-2 variants. The protocol was immunoSEQ multiplex PCR, while the TCRdb copy is restricted to in-frame clones and leaves out a portion. The data show about 350,000 clones, around 92% seen once. The material was peripheral blood, obtained after recovery from COVID-19. Receptor source: a human donor who had recovered from COVID-19. The conserved cysteine and the conserved F or W are not part of the CDR3 here. Not all rows give a size; the values are once, few, many and, for expanded clones, a class.

>NA|TRBV7-8
ASSLGQDWDEQF
>NA|TRBV2
ASSEGRNYGYT
>NA|TRBV2
ASSGQRGGQETQY
>NA|TRBV19
ASTSGAGAYEQY
>NA|TRBV20-1
SARLYAEQY
>NA|TRBV6-2/TRBV6-3
ASSSYEYEQY
>once|TRBV20-1
SASGRGHTGELF
>NA|TRBV18
ASSNLRAVYEQY
>NA|TRBV9
ASSPRPGGTGELF
>NA|TRBV4-1
ASSQVLTGQPKYGYT
>NA|TRBV5-4
ASSVGTVDNSPLH
>NA|TRBV5-1
ASSFRGGYEQY
>NA|TRBV6-5
ATSLLEKLF
>NA|TRBV4-1
ASSQESSANTEAF
>NA|TRBV3-1/TRBV3-2
ASSRGAEGYT
>NA|TRBV3-1/TRBV3-2
ASSLARRPRQGAGGYT
>NA|TRBV10-3
AISDGSSVNTDTQY
>NA|TRBV9
ASSPDREAGNTIY
>NA|TRBV4-1
ASSQDRLERGNEQF
>NA|TRBV4-1
ASSQEGTGIGNTGELF
>NA|TRBV7-9
ASSLPTGAPSYGYT
>NA|TRBV9
ASSVEVAKGEQF
>NA|TRBV9
ASSVAGTAPEKLF
>NA|TRBV5-6
ASSRRDRGYNEQF
>NA|TRBV4-1
ASSHRDREAEQY
>NA|TRBV6-5
ASREVAINQPQH
>NA|TRBV5-5
ASSLGTGLEAF
>NA|TRBV29-1
SVVENYGYT
>NA|TRBV6-5
GRGTGEEKLF
>NA|TRBV7-9
ASSQGTGGGNTIY
>NA|TRBV27
ASSRDLSFRNEQF
>NA|TRBV11-2
ASSLVGRTENTGELF
>NA|TRBV6-6
ASTGQGYTGELF
>NA|TRBV6-5
ASSRQGRYGYT
>NA|TRBV6-5
ARGTGTDTGELF
>NA|TRBV5-1
ASSPRTGDPYEQY
>NA|TRBV4-3
ASAGTVTGELF
>NA|TRBV12-5
ASGGLVAPNGYGYT
>NA|TRBV12-3/TRBV12-4
ASSLSAEQF
>NA|TRBV5-6
ASRGTGKTNEKLF
>few|TRBV12-3/TRBV12-4
ASSLLDTEAF
>NA|TRBV9
ASSVELYGTDTQY
>NA|TRBV11-2
ASSFKGRGTEAF
>NA|TRBV28
ASSLLRRDRAKNIQY
>once|TRBV6-5
ASSYFQGLGTEAF
>NA|TRBV6-5
ASNRGTSYEQY
>NA|TRBV10-3
AIGGKGGNTEAF
>NA|TRBV6-2/TRBV6-3
ASSYKGAGTYEQY
>NA|TRBV7-6
ASSPDRTDTQY
>once|TRBV25-1
ASSAPTANYGYT
>few|TRBV2
ASTPIRYNQPQH
>NA|TRBV5-5
ASARGSTEAF
>NA|TRBV18
ASSSEWDNSPLH
>NA|TRBV9
ASSGTGTGVTDTQY
>NA|TRBV2
ASSPQGAKNIQY
>once|TRBV19
ASSMSSGRSETQY